This T cell receptor beta chain was identified during a study of graft-versus-host responses after intestinal transplantation. On this clone itself: Antigen specificity is unknown.

This CDR3 is built from 14 residues. V shed 6 bases and J 7 bases; nucleotides not matched to a gene: 10. Germline V CDR1 and CDR2: SGHNT, YYREEE (reference sequence). Study-wide points: Patients with graft-donor T cell macrochimerism had high graft-versus-host to host-versus-graft clonal ratios in allografts. The marrow of recipients harbored GvH clones, and ileum or blood showed some of them first.

The method was immunoSEQ multiplex PCR; TCRdb's version includes in-frame clones alone and lacks a portion of them. The repertoire holds about 120,000 clones, with approximately 96% as singletons. Sequenced here: unstimulated CD8+ T cells sorted from spleen or lymph node cells, sampled before intestinal transplant. The TCR originated in a human donor who received an intestinal transplant. The chain is built from TRBV5-4 and TRBJ2-7; 10 nucleotides match TRBD2. CDR3 amino acids: CASTRQAGGEEQYF. The CDR3 nucleotides are TGTGCCAGCACTCGACAAGCGGGAGGGGAAGAGCAGTACTTC.